This T cell receptor (beta chain) appears in the sequencing data of a study of blood T cells in healthy people across ages. In this sample, this clonotype turned up a few times. CDR1 SGHTA and CDR2 FQGTGA come from the germline V gene. Between the trimmed V and J ends, which lost 5 bases and 5 bases, there was a span of 12 bases. CDR3 length: 13 residues. For the second PCR, which ran for 7 to 11 cycles, a sample-barcoded 5' primer and a J-beta primer mix were used. In TCRdb, the 5' RACE reads were re-called with MiXCR into one record per CDR3 protein. This table holds 750,000 to 950,000 distinct CDR3 sequences, under 30% found once. These data were also reused for a study on T cells of mothers and their children.

The clonotype was recovered from a boy younger than 18 in good health. Sequenced input: blood. The chain couples TRBV7-3 to TRBJ2-5; D not resolved. The CDR3 region has the DNA TGTGCCAGCAGCCCCCAGGCCGGGGAGACCCAGTACTTC. Its translation: CASSPQAGETQYF.